This T cell receptor beta chain originates from a study of blood T cell repertoires in COVID-19. Study as a whole: The origin of the acute and convalescent COVID-19 samples was the United States, Italy and Spain. Sources were T cells, B-cell-depleted T cells, or PBMCs; the material itself was cDNA or gDNA.

Per the study methods: Reference gene primer amplification yielded estimated nucleated cell counts. Sequencing was performed with immunoSEQ multiplex PCR; in TCRdb, only in-frame clones are kept and a portion is missing. V and J calls and clone size are as listed in that table; D and trimming were resolved from the DNA. This table has about 280,000 clones, about 80% appearing once. CDR1 PRHDT and CDR2 FYEKMQ come from the germline V gene (reference sequence). The CDR3 runs 14 residues. The V and J ends lost 5 bases and 2 bases, in that order; junction bases with no gene match: 5. This chain uses TRBV13 with TRBJ2-5, with TRBD1 identical over 7 bases. Source material: peripheral blood. The receptor was isolated from a woman aged 45-65 years who had recovered from COVID-19. CDR3 nucleotides: TGTGCCAGCAGCCGAGACAGGGTACAAGAGACCCAGTACTTC. Translated, it gives CASSRDRVQETQYF.